The 22 T cell receptor beta chains in this list originate from one sample, sequenced in a study of regulatory T cells in long-lasting Graves disease. As to time point: newly diagnosed GD, antithyroid drugs for less than 3 months. There was RNA extracted from PBMCs, and the TCR library was made from it. Building of the TCR beta libraries involved iRepertoire HTBI primers and Arm-PCR of CDR3 regions. TCRdb re-derived calls from the multiplex PCR reads in MiXCR, one entry per CDR3 protein. The data contain 680,000 or so distinct CDR3 sequences, 16% of them singletons. The sample also formed part of further work on T cells in Graves' hyperthyroidism and ophthalmopathy.

The source was peripheral blood mononuclear cells (PBMCs), collected at new diagnosis, from a patient treated with antithyroid drugs. The receptor set was obtained from a woman in her thirties with Graves disease.

Ten or more counts support this clonotype. The V gene is TRBV6-1, the J gene TRBJ2-2; 7 bases fit TRBD1. The CDR3 consists of 14 residues. J gave up 4 bases and V 6 bases, and 5 bases lay outside the gene matches. Germline V gives CDR1 MNHNS, CDR2 SASEGT. The CDR3 region is CASSRAGGTGELFF. The CDR3 DNA sequence: TGTGCCAGCAGCCGGGCAGGGGGCACCGGGGAGCTGTTTTTT.

The chain joins TRBV18 to TRBJ2-7, with TRBD1 as a possible D gene (7 bases). Germline lookup yields CDR1 KGHSH and CDR2 LQKENI. This CDR3 has 15 amino acids. The ends were cut back, 3 bases at V and 0 bases at J, with 12 bases in the middle. CDR3 nucleotides: TGTGCCAGCTCACCCACCAGGGGGGTCTCCTACGAGCAGTACTTC. This codes for CASSPTRGVSYEQYF.

V gene TRBV7-3 combines with J gene TRBJ2-3, with a tentative D call TRBD2 (6 bases). V gave up 2 bases and J gave up 3 bases, with 12 bases separating them. This CDR3 has 15 amino acids. Germline V gives CDR1 SGHTA, CDR2 FQGTGA. The CDR3 loop reads CASSLGGMRTDTQYF. CDR3 nucleotide sequence: TGTGCCAGCAGCTTAGGGGGGATGCGGACAGATACGCAGTATTTT.

This clonotype came up a few times. The genes are TRBV29-1 and TRBJ2-7; the D call may be TRBD1 or TRBD2 (5 bases each). The V gene's germline CDR1 is SQVTM and CDR2 ANQGSEA. V gave up 3 bases and J gave up 5 bases, with 17 bases separating them. This CDR3 has 14 residues. CDR3 region: CSVDLSGKGNEQYF. The CDR3, as DNA: TGCAGCGTTGATCTATCCGGGAAGGGGAACGAGCAGTACTTC.

The table lists this clonotype with a few counts. A much larger clone differs from this one at a single base, so this may be a read error. The chain uses TRBV7-8 and TRBJ1-1, with D possibly matching TRBD1 (6 bases). This CDR3 contains 16 residues. CDR1 and CDR2 (germline): SGHVS, FQNEAQ. The CDR3 nucleotides are TGTGCCAGCAACTTAGGAGTACAGGGTTTGAACACTGAAGCTTTCTTT. This codes for CASNLGVQGLNTEAFF.

This chain connects TRBV19 to TRBJ2-5; 9 bases fit TRBD1. V gave up 10 bases and J gave up 3 bases; unmatched junction bases: 9. The germline gives CDR1 LNHDA, CDR2 SQIVND (reference sequence). The CDR3 has 14 residues. The DNA of the CDR3 is TGTGCCACCGCTCCCACAGGGGGCAAAGAGACCCAGTACTTC. As protein: CATAPTGGKETQYF.

The chain has TRBV5-8 and TRBJ2-5; 7 nucleotides line up with TRBD2. Germline assignment: CDR1 SGHTS and CDR2 YDEGEE. The V segment lost 4 bases and the J segment 5 bases; nucleotides outside the gene matches: 8. The CDR3 extends over 14 amino acids. CDR3 loop: CASSRDYQLETQYF. Written as DNA, the CDR3 is TGTGCCAGCAGCCGGGACTATCAGTTGGAGACCCAGTACTTC.

This clonotype has at least ten counts. The V gene is TRBV12-3 or TRBV12-4, the J gene TRBJ1-2, with TRBD1 identical over 11 bases. The CDR3 is made up of 16 amino acids. The V gene end was trimmed by 3 bases and the J gene end by 4 bases; junction bases not matched to a gene: 7. The CDR3 nucleotides read TGTGCCAGCAGTTTTTCCGGGACAGGGGGTAGCTATGGCTACACCTTC. This encodes CASSFSGTGGSYGYTF.

Comments on this clonotype: Just one base apart from a much larger clone, this may be a read error. J is TRBJ1-1 and V is TRBV2, with TRBD1 as a possible D gene (5 bases). The CDR3 length is 13 residues. Between the trimmed V and J ends, which lost 11 bases and 1 base, there was a span of 14 bases. Per germline, CDR1 SNHLY and CDR2 FYNNEI. Here the CDR3 reads CAGSGAGNTEAFF. CDR3 DNA sequence: TGTGCCGGCTCCGGGGCAGGGAACACTGAAGCTTTCTTT.

CDR3: CASKPSAQSYEQYF. The CDR3, as DNA: TGTGCCAGTAAGCCAAGCGCGCAATCCTACGAGCAGTACTTC. The genes are TRBV19 and TRBJ2-7, with no clear D. This CDR3 contains 14 residues. The germline V and J ends were trimmed by 7 bases and 1 base, with 14 bases remaining between them. The V gene's germline CDR1 is LNHDA and CDR2 SQIVND (reference sequence).

This clonotype was observed at least ten times. The chain has TRBV7-2 and TRBJ2-5; D call uncertain. Between the trimmed V and J ends, which lost 2 bases and 4 bases, there was a span of 8 bases. Germline assignment: CDR1 SGHTA and CDR2 FQGNSA. The CDR3 covers 13 residues. CDR3 sequence reads: CASSLYLRETQYF. CDR3 DNA sequence: TGTGCCAGCAGCTTATACTTAAGAGAGACCCAGTACTTC. The entire variable domain, with the rest obtained from reference TRBV7-2 and TRBJ2-5, is as follows: GAGVSQSPSNKVTEKGKDVELRCDPISGHTALYWYRQSLGQGLEFLIYFQGNSAPDKSGLPSDRFSAERTGGSVSTLTIQRTQQEDSAVYLCASSLYLRETQYFGPGTRLLVL.

This clonotype came up a few times. The chain couples TRBV14 to TRBJ2-3, with D perhaps matching TRBD1 (5 bases). Trimming took off 1 base at V and 6 bases at J, with 11 bases between the two ends. The CDR3 length is 14 residues. Germline V gene sequence: CDR1 SGHDN, CDR2 FVKESK. The CDR3 region is CASSQASTVDTQYF. The CDR3 region has the DNA TGTGCCAGCAGCCAAGCCTCGACAGTCGATACGCAGTATTTT.

At least ten counts were recorded for this clonotype. The CDR3, as DNA: TGTGCCAGCAGTTCGACCGCCACTGAAGCTTTCTTT. It translates to CASSSTATEAFF. V and J are TRBV28 and TRBJ1-1; D gene uncertain. This CDR3 is built from 12 residues. CDR1 and CDR2 (germline): MDHEN, SYDVKM. The V end lost 4 bases, the J end lost 4 bases, and 7 bases lay between the germline ends.

This clonotype occurred many times. V and J are TRBV7-8 and TRBJ2-1, with 7 positions matching TRBD2. Trimming removed 6 bases from V and 4 bases from J; junction bases left unmatched: 15. CDR3 length: 17 amino acids. Germline V gives CDR1 SGHVS, CDR2 FQNEAQ. As DNA, the CDR3 is TGTGCCAGCAGTCGCGGATCGGGGCTAGCGGATTACAATGAGCAGTTCTTC. Protein sequence: CASSRGSGLADYNEQFF.

The sample holds many counts of this clonotype. The V call is TRBV20-1, the J call TRBJ1-5; D remains ambiguous. Germline CDR1 DFQATT, CDR2 SNEGSKA (reference sequence). Trimming stripped 7 bases from V and 7 bases from J, with 17 bases between. The CDR3 runs 13 residues. CDR3 region: CSGAGGLVQPQHF. CDR3 DNA: TGCAGTGGGGCAGGTGGTTTAGTGCAGCCCCAGCATTTT.

Concerning this clonotype itself: A much more abundant neighbour one base away suggests this may be a read error. This sequence joins TRBV10-3 and TRBJ2-7; either TRBD1 or TRBD2 may supply D (6 bases each). CDR3 length: 15 residues. V was pared by 6 bases and J by 7 bases, with 22 bases between. From germline, CDR1 is ENHRY and CDR2 SYGVKD. In DNA form, the CDR3 reads TGTGCCATCAGCCCGCCCACAGGGACGGGAGATGAGCAGTACTTC. Translating gives CAISPPTGTGDEQYF.

The chain employs TRBV5-6 and TRBJ2-1; D is undetermined. Germline V gene sequence: CDR1 SGHDT, CDR2 YYEEEE. This CDR3 has 12 residues. V was pared by 1 base and J by 11 bases, with 10 bases between. Here the CDR3 reads CASSLRVGQQFF. In DNA form, the CDR3 reads TGTGCCAGCAGCTTGAGGGTTGGACAGCAGTTCTTC.

This clonotype came up many times. The rearrangement links TRBV28 to TRBJ2-5; TRBD1 or TRBD2 may be the D gene (7 bases each). Germline CDR1 is MDHEN and CDR2 is SYDVKM. This CDR3 has 17 amino acids. The germline V and J ends were trimmed by 6 bases and 1 base, with 21 bases remaining between them. DNA of the CDR3: TGTGCCAGCAGCCCCTGGGGGGGCCAGGGGGTCCAAGAGACCCAGTACTTC. Residues: CASSPWGGQGVQETQYF.

This clonotype was detected ten times or more. The chain employs TRBV6-1 and TRBJ2-5; 9 bases fit TRBD1. The CDR3 runs 16 residues. Germline V gene lookup returns CDR1 MNHNS and CDR2 SASEGT. The CDR3 DNA sequence: TGTGCACGAAAAAACAGGGGGCTGGGGGTCCAAGAGACCCAGTACTTC. The encoded protein is CARKNRGLGVQETQYF.

This clonotype was recorded a few times. The chain carries TRBV12-3 or TRBV12-4 and TRBJ1-4; D uncertain. This CDR3 contains 15 residues. Trimming took off 3 bases at V and 8 bases at J, with 16 bases between the two ends. CDR3 region: CASSFMGLLGEKLFF. In DNA form, the CDR3 reads TGTGCCAGCAGTTTCATGGGCCTCTTGGGGGAAAAACTGTTTTTT.

This clonotype was seen ten or more times. The chain is built from TRBV28 and TRBJ1-1; 12 nucleotides match TRBD1. With 6 bases clipped from V and 3 bases from J, the junction kept 2 bases outside the gene matches. The germline gives CDR1 MDHEN, CDR2 SYDVKM. CDR3 length: 14 residues. The CDR3 nucleotides are TGTGCCAGCAGGGGGACAGGGGGCGACACTGAAGCTTTCTTT. Its translation: CASRGTGGDTEAFF.

This clonotype was recorded at least ten times. The chain is built from TRBV11-2 and TRBJ2-7; tentatively, D is TRBD2 (6 bases). CDR3 length: 14 amino acids. Looked up from germline, CDR1 is SGHAT and CDR2 is FQNNGV. V lost 5 bases to trimming and J lost 4 bases, with 15 bases between them. CDR3 residues: CASSEWGEAYEQYF. CDR3 nucleotides: TGTGCCAGCAGCGAGTGGGGGGAGGCGTACGAGCAGTACTTC.